A single sample is the source of the 11 T cell receptor beta chains below, sequenced in a study of cytomegalovirus exposure and HLA in healthy donors. The PCR used 60 Vbeta and 13 Jbeta primers. Clones were read by immunoSEQ multiplex PCR, and TCRdb kept only the in-frame ones, dropping some. The sample contains about 140,000 clones, approximately 61% of which appear only once. The sample was PBMCs. All receptors come from a human donor in good health.

V usage is TRBV10-2 and J usage is TRBJ1-5; 7 nucleotides line up with TRBD1. Germline trimming cut 7 bases from V and 5 bases from J; bases unmatched to any gene: 5. The CDR3 is 13 amino acids. Looked up from germline, CDR1 is WSHSY and CDR2 is SAAADI. CDR3 sequence: CASTDRRDQPQHF. The CDR3 DNA follows: TGCGCCAGCACGGACAGGAGAGATCAGCCCCAGCATTTT.

The chain links TRBV6-1 to TRBJ2-7, with a possible D match to TRBD1 (6 bases). The CDR3 totals 14 residues. Germline lookup yields CDR1 MNHNS and CDR2 SASEGT. The ends were cut back, 4 bases at V and 5 bases at J, with 15 bases in the middle. The CDR3 loop is CASSATSRGNEQYF. DNA of the CDR3: TGTGCCAGCAGTGCTACCAGCAGGGGCAACGAGCAGTACTTC.

The chain employs TRBV28 and TRBJ2-7, with D maybe TRBD2 (7 bases). Germline CDR1 and CDR2: MDHEN and SYDVKM. CDR3 length: 13 residues. Trimming left V 7 bases short and J 5 bases short, with 15 bases between. CDR3 amino acids: CASTGGGENEQYF. DNA of the CDR3: TGTGCCAGCACCGGAGGGGGGGAGAACGAGCAGTACTTC.

This rearrangement joins TRBV9 to TRBJ2-5; TRBD2 matches 8 bases. The V and J ends lost 5 bases and 4 bases, in that order; junction bases with no gene match: 7. Germline lookup yields CDR1 SGDLS and CDR2 YYNGEE. CDR3 length: 14 amino acids. DNA of the CDR3: TGTGCCAGCAGTCAAGCGGGAGCTGGAGAGACCCAGTACTTC. Translating it yields CASSQAGAGETQYF.

The chain recombines TRBV28 with TRBJ2-5; perhaps TRBD1 as D (5 bases). CDR1 and CDR2 (germline): MDHEN, SYDVKM. The length of the CDR3 is 15 residues. Between the trimmed V and J ends, which lost 4 bases and 2 bases, there was a span of 14 bases. DNA for the CDR3: TGTGCCAGCAGTTCCCCCCCCCAGGGACAAGAGACCCAGTACTTC. Amino acids: CASSSPPQGQETQYF. The full variable domain, rest sourced from reference TRBV28 and TRBJ2-5, is DVKVTQSSRYLVKRTGEKVFLECVQDMDHENMFWYRQDPGLGLRLIYFSYDVKMKEKGDIPEGYSVSREKKERFSLILESASTNQTSMYLCASSSPPQGQETQYFGPGTRLLVL.

V is TRBV7-2 and J is TRBJ2-1; maybe TRBD1 (6 bases). The CDR3 length is 13 residues. V gave up 2 bases and J gave up 9 bases, with 11 bases separating them. CDR1 and CDR2 from the germline V gene are SGHTA and FQGNSA. CDR3 DNA: TGTGCCAGCAGCTTAACACAGGGCAGTGAGCAGTTCTTC. Protein sequence: CASSLTQGSEQFF.

This chain uses TRBV4-1 with TRBJ1-6; 8 nucleotides align to TRBD1. Looked up from germline, CDR1 is MGHRA and CDR2 is YSYEKL. CDR3 length equals 17 residues. V was clipped by 7 bases and J by 7 bases; unmatched bases: 15. The CDR3 is CASTRGPRTGRNSPLHF. As DNA, the CDR3 is TGCGCCAGCACCAGGGGGCCGAGGACAGGTCGAAATTCACCCCTCCACTTT.

The chain links TRBV15 to TRBJ2-2; no firm D call. Looked up from germline, CDR1 is LNHNV and CDR2 is YYDKDF (reference sequence). The CDR3 length is 16 residues. Trimming left V 5 bases short and J 0 bases short, with 13 bases between. CDR3 amino acids: CATSVFSFANTGELFF. Written as DNA, the CDR3 is TGTGCCACCAGCGTTTTTTCTTTCGCGAACACCGGGGAGCTGTTTTTT.

The genes are TRBV5-4 and TRBJ2-7, with 10 bases that match TRBD1. The CDR3 is 19 amino acids. Losses at the gene ends were 4 bases for V and 4 bases for J; bases not matched to a gene: 20. Per germline, CDR1 SGHNT and CDR2 YYREEE (reference sequence). CDR3 DNA: TGTGCCAGCAGCCAAGACAGGGGGCAATACTCAACACCGGGTTACGAGCAGTACTTC. Protein product: CASSQDRGQYSTPGYEQYF.

The rearrangement links TRBV18 to TRBJ2-7; 11 bases match TRBD2. With 5 bases clipped from V and 7 bases from J, the junction kept 13 bases outside the gene matches. Looked up from germline, CDR1 is KGHSH and CDR2 is LQKENI. The CDR3 is 16 residues long. The CDR3 coding sequence is TGTGCCAGCTCATCCCCCGGGACTAGCGGAGGCGGGGAGCAGTACTTC. Translating it yields CASSSPGTSGGGEQYF.

V usage is TRBV20-1 and J usage is TRBJ2-3, with D tentatively TRBD2 (6 bases). Trimming left V 8 bases short and J 6 bases short, with 9 bases between. CDR3 length: 10 amino acids. CDR1 is DFQATT and CDR2 is SNEGSKA in the germline V gene (reference sequence). CDR3 coding DNA: TGCAGTCTCCTAGCGGATACGCAGTATTTT. Protein product: CSLLADTQYF.